The present T cell receptor (beta chain) was sequenced within a study of T cell responses to AZD1222 COVID-19 vaccine. Points on this clone: Its specificity is not known.

Whole-study results and caveats: Donors were chiefly white British, with a greater number of females, and clonal diversity was perhaps underestimated.

Only in-frame clones appear in the TCRdb table, and some are missing; sequencing was by immunoSEQ multiplex PCR. The table has around 94,000 clones, about 85% seen once. The sequence was obtained from an adult who received the AZD1222 COVID-19 vaccine. The specimen was peripheral blood, collected 28 days after the second AZD1222 dose.

The chain's CDR3 is CASSSGQIEKLFF. The CDR3 DNA is TGTGCCAGCAGCTCGGGACAGATTGAAAAACTGTTTTTT. This chain links TRBV7-2 with TRBJ1-4; 7 nucleotides match TRBD1. In germline, CDR1 is SGHTA, CDR2 FQGNSA. Trimming cost V 4 bases and J 7 bases; bases outside gene matches: 3. This CDR3 has 13 residues.